This T cell receptor beta chain was identified in a study of shared clonotypes between healthy human individuals. On the study more broadly: Donors had three CD4 naive, three CD4 memory, two CD8 naive and one CD8 memory plate apiece. Study outcomes and limitations: Larger richness was generally estimated for naive than memory subsets.

Points on this clone: The antigen remains unidentified.

The protocol was immunoSEQ multiplex PCR, while the TCRdb copy is restricted to in-frame clones and leaves out a portion. The sample lists about 870,000 clones; nearly 95% were seen once. CD45RO-negative, CCR7-selected cells formed the naive CD8 fraction, which excluded terminally differentiated effector memory CD45RA+ cells. Germline assignment: CDR1 LNHDA and CDR2 SQIVND (reference sequence). There are 15 residues in the CDR3. Trimming pared 4 bases from V and 3 bases from J, leaving 13 bases between. V is TRBV19 and J is TRBJ2-1; a weak D match, TRBD1 (5 bases). The source material was naive CD8+ T cells sorted from blood. The TCR comes from a man aged 25-40 years in good health. The CDR3, as DNA: TGTGCCAGTAGTAAAGGTCAGGGTGTCTACAATGAGCAGTTCTTC. This translates into CASSKGQGVYNEQFF.